This note documents a single TCR beta chain sequence. TCRdb recomputed calls from the RT-PCR reads with MiXCR, one row per CDR3 protein. The table records 500,000 to 550,000 distinct CDR3 sequences, under 8.5% of them present only once. The CDR3 is 15 amino acids. The V gene end was trimmed by 4 bases and the J gene end by 1 base; junction bases not matched to a gene: 5. The V gene's germline CDR1 is SGHAT and CDR2 FQNNGV. This entry belongs to a study of response to subunit inactivated influenza vaccine. The chain recombines TRBV11-2 with TRBJ1-1; 8 positions match TRBD1. The source is a man aged 50 to 69 who received an inactivated influenza vaccine. The specimen was PBMCs from blood, collected less than 30 months after vaccination. The CDR3 protein is CASSWAGTGNTEAFF. The CDR3, as DNA: TGTGCCAGCAGCTGGGCCGGGACAGGGAACACTGAAGCTTTCTTT.